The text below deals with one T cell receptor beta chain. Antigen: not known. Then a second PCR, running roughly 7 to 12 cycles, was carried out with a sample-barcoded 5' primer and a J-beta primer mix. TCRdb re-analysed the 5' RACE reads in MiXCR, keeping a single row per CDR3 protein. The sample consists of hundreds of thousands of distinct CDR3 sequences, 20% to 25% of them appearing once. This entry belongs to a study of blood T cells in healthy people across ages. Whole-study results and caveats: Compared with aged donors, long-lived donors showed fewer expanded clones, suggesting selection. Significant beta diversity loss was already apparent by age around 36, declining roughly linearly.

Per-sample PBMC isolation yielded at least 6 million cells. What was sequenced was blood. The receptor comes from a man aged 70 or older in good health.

The CDR3 region is CASSHNQETQYF. CDR3 DNA sequence: TGTGCCAGCAGCCACAACCAAGAGACCCAGTACTTC. The V gene is TRBV14, the J gene TRBJ2-5; D call uncertain. The CDR3 extends over 12 amino acids. Germline-derived CDR1 and CDR2 are SGHDN and FVKESK. The V and J ends lost 3 bases and 0 bases respectively, with 2 bases between them.